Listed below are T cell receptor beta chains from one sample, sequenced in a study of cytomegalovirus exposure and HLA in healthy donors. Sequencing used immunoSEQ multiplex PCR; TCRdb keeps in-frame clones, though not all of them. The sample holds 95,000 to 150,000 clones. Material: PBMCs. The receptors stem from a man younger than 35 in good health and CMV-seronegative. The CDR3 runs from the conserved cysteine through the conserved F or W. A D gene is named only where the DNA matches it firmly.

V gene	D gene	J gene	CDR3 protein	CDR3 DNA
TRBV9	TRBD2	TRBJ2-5	CASSAGGGLETQYF	TGTGCCAGCAGCGCCGGGGGGGGGTTGGAGACCCAGTACTTC
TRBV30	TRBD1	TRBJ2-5	CAWTGQIQETQYF	TGTGCCTGGACGGGACAGATCCAAGAGACCCAGTACTTC
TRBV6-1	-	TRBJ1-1	CASSETGRPEAFF	TGTGCCAGCAGTGAGACAGGTCGTCCTGAAGCTTTCTTT
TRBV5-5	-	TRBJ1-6	CASSGEFYNSPLHF	TGTGCCAGCAGCGGGGAGTTCTATAATTCACCCCTCCACTTT
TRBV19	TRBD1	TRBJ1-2	CASSFGTGPTSYGYTF	TGTGCCAGTAGTTTTGGGACAGGTCCCACTTCCTATGGCTACACCTTC
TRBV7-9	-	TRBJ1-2	CASSFGQGNTYGYTF	TGTGCCAGCAGCTTCGGCCAGGGGAATACCTATGGCTACACCTTC
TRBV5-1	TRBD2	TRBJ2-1	CASSPTPTSGGQYNEQFF	TGCGCCAGCAGCCCTACGCCGACTAGCGGGGGGCAATACAATGAGCAGTTCTTC
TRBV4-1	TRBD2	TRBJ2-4	CASSPQTGGYIQYF	TGCGCCAGCAGCCCCCAGACGGGAGGGTACATTCAGTACTTC
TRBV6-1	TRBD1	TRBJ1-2	CASSRDRSGYGYTF	TGTGCCAGCAGTCGGGACAGGTCGGGCTATGGCTACACCTTC
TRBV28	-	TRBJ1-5	CASATGFSNQPQHF	TGTGCCAGCGCCACAGGATTTAGCAATCAGCCCCAGCATTTT
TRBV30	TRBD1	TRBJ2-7	CAWSHDPGGYEQYF	TGTGCCTGGAGTCACGACCCAGGGGGTTACGAGCAGTACTTC
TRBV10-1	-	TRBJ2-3	CASREGGTDTQYF	TGCGCCAGCAGGGAAGGAGGGACAGATACGCAGTATTTT
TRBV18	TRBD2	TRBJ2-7	CASSPLSSGSPGGEQYF	TGTGCCAGCTCACCACTTAGTAGCGGGAGCCCCGGGGGTGAGCAGTACTTC
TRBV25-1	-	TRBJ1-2	CASSGSARAYGYTF	TGTGCCAGCAGTGGATCCGCCAGGGCCTATGGCTACACCTTC
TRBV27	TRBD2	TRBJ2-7	CASSFEAGGTYEQYF	TGTGCCAGCAGTTTTGAAGCGGGAGGGACCTACGAGCAGTACTTC
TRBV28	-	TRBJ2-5	CASSSGPGKETQYF	TGTGCCAGCAGTTCCGGGCCAGGGAAAGAGACCCAGTACTTC
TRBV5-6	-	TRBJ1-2	CASSLRAGNYGYTF	TGTGCCAGCAGCTTACGTGCGGGGAACTATGGCTACACCTTC
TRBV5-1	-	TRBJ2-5	CASSPGGGETQYF	TGCGCCAGCAGCCCGGGTGGGGGGGAGACCCAGTACTTC